The rows below give T cell receptor beta chains drawn from one sample of a study of T cells expressing NK-cell markers. Reprocessing the 5' RACE reads, TCRdb reports a single entry for every CDR3 protein and omits DNA. The sample holds some 280,000 distinct CDR3 sequences. Source material: blood T cells: a sorted CD56 or NKG2C T cell subset, CD4+ or CD8+ T cells, or bulk PBMC T cells (not recorded which). The receptors were sampled from a young man in good health. The CDR3 runs from the conserved cysteine through the conserved F or W.

cdr3_length,j_call,v_call,cdr3_aa
16,TRBJ1-2,TRBV27,CASSGPRGGGNYGYTF
20,TRBJ2-3,TRBV7-2,CASSLALIWPSGMSTDTQYF
14,TRBJ1-2,TRBV12-3/TRBV12-4,CASSLNSHNYGYTF
17,TRBJ2-4,TRBV4-1,CASSQRILGTALNIQYF
15,TRBJ2-2,TRBV11-2,CASSPRASGTGELFF
12,TRBJ1-5,TRBV12-3/TRBV12-4,CASSAGQQPQHF
13,TRBJ2-3,TRBV12-3/TRBV12-4,CASSFTEKVTQYF
13,TRBJ1-1,TRBV5-1,CASISGLGDEAFF
15,TRBJ2-7,TRBV5-1,CASSPGQGISYEQYF
17,TRBJ2-2,TRBV12-3/TRBV12-4,CASSHEKGSWYTGELFF
15,TRBJ2-5,TRBV15,CATSSQTSGQETQYF
13,TRBJ1-2,TRBV12-3/TRBV12-4,CASSVASNYGYTF
12,TRBJ1-2,TRBV19,CASSGQQYGYTF
14,TRBJ1-2,TRBV10-3,CAISEQKGLSGYTF
16,TRBJ1-1,TRBV18,CASSPRGQGMSTEAFF
11,TRBJ2-7,TRBV2,CASSVGDEQYF
15,TRBJ2-3,TRBV18,CASSATGANTDTQYF
12,TRBJ2-7,TRBV20-1,CSANVVGYEQYF
12,TRBJ1-3,TRBV12-3/TRBV12-4,CASSLTGNTIYF
17,TRBJ2-3,TRBV7-2,CASSTLGREAILGTQYF
16,TRBJ2-1,TRBV10-3,CAISPGLAGTLNEQFF
14,TRBJ2-5,TRBV11-2,CASSLEGGPETQYF
13,TRBJ2-3,TRBV10-3,CAIRDSSTDTQYF
14,TRBJ2-5,TRBV20-1,CSATGTARDGTQYF
15,TRBJ2-2,TRBV7-2,CASSLGERYTGELFF
16,TRBJ2-5,TRBV7-2,CASSLAPGVSIETQYF
15,TRBJ1-1,TRBV6-1,CASRIPGQENTEAFF
11,TRBJ2-1,TRBV30,CAWRDGGEQFF
15,TRBJ2-1,TRBV2,CASRGTSGRGNEQFF
15,TRBJ1-1,TRBV5-1,CASSTTGAEYTEAFF
15,TRBJ1-1,TRBV20-1,CSARALGQGNTEAFF
14,TRBJ2-6,TRBV29-1,CSVDTDGGANVLTF
14,TRBJ2-7,TRBV20-1,CSARDWRNDYEQYF
17,TRBJ2-3,TRBV6-1,CASSFPGLAGVVDTQYF
13,TRBJ1-5,TRBV12-3/TRBV12-4,CASSLTDNQPQHF
15,TRBJ1-6,TRBV2,CASRRDSLYNSPLHF
13,TRBJ2-7,TRBV20-1,CSAQGDPKDEQYF
19,TRBJ2-3,TRBV6-1,CASSPHSGGVQISTDTQYF
14,TRBJ1-1,TRBV5-5,CASSLRTGVTEAFF
15,TRBJ2-1,TRBV20-1,CSARLPGQGGNEQFF
12,TRBJ2-3,TRBV7-8,CASSFQRDTQYF
12,TRBJ1-5,TRBV12-3/TRBV12-4,CASKEGFQPQHF
11,TRBJ2-1,TRBV19,CASSIKSEQFF
14,TRBJ1-1,TRBV20-1,CSARKTGHGDEAFF
15,TRBJ2-2,TRBV10-3,CAISGRLVSTGELFF
15,TRBJ2-2,TRBV5-6,CASSIGAPNTGELFF
13,TRBJ2-2,TRBV5-1,CASSPEGVRELFF
17,TRBJ2-7,TRBV28,CASSLFQGTSGSGEQYF
14,TRBJ2-7,TRBV12-3/TRBV12-4,CASSFTGPPYEQYF
16,TRBJ2-3,TRBV21-1,CASRRGIFTSTDTQYF
14,TRBJ1-5,TRBV20-1,CSAKPGQANQPQHF
17,TRBJ2-1,TRBV6-5,CASSYALAGGPGNEQFF
14,TRBJ2-3,TRBV27,CASSSPGLAVRQYF
13,TRBJ2-1,TRBV12-5,CASGSAGHVKQFF